Shown below are 9 T cell receptor beta chains from a single sample sequenced in a study of T cells after yellow fever vaccination. TCRdb processed the 5' RACE reads anew with MiXCR; each CDR3 protein has one entry. The sample contains about 120,000 distinct CDR3 sequences, almost 9% of which appear only once. The material was CD8+ T cells sorted from PBMCs, obtained on the day of the yellow fever booster vaccination. The origin of the receptors is a man younger than 30 who received the YFV17D yellow fever vaccine.

This chain uses TRBV6-2 or TRBV6-3 with TRBJ2-1; D is unresolved. Per the germline V gene, CDR1 is MNHEY and CDR2 is SVGEGT. This CDR3 contains 13 residues. V dropped 2 bases and J dropped 7 bases, with 9 bases sitting between them. CDR3 in amino acids: CASSYGRQNEQFF. As DNA, the CDR3 is TGTGCCAGCAGTTACGGAAGGCAAAATGAGCAGTTCTTC.

This clonotype was counted between two and nine times. The chain couples TRBV7-6 to TRBJ2-2; 10 nucleotides align to TRBD2. CDR1 is SGHVS, CDR2 FNYEAQ, per germline. Unmatched junction bases numbered 12, after V lost 5 bases and J lost 6 bases. This CDR3 contains 17 residues. The CDR3 is CASSAVASGGDPGELFF. CDR3 sequence (DNA): TGTGCCAGCAGCGCCGTCGCCAGCGGGGGGGATCCCGGGGAGCTGTTTTTT.

This clonotype was counted ten times or more. The chain links TRBV7-9 to TRBJ2-1; tentatively, D is TRBD2 (5 bases). The CDR3 length is 16 residues. Germline CDR1 reads SEHNR; CDR2 reads FQNEAQ (reference sequence). The V and J ends lost 7 bases and 2 bases respectively, with 18 bases between them. This CDR3 is CASTWERDSPYNEQFF. The CDR3 region has the DNA TGTGCCAGCACCTGGGAGAGGGATAGTCCCTACAATGAGCAGTTCTTC.

The chain joins TRBV28 to TRBJ2-1; 14 nucleotides agree with TRBD2. CDR3 length: 16 amino acids. CDR1 is MDHEN and CDR2 is SYDVKM in the germline V gene. Trimming removed 4 bases from V and 10 bases from J; junction bases left unmatched: 9. The CDR3 DNA sequence: TGTGCCAGCAGTTCCGGGACTAGCGGGGGCCCTAGCGAGCAGTTCTTC. It is translated as CASSSGTSGGPSEQFF.

The V gene is TRBV10-1, the J gene TRBJ2-3; D might be TRBD1 (5 bases). CDR3 length: 17 amino acids. Germline lookup yields CDR1 WNHNN and CDR2 SYGVQD (reference sequence). Trimming took 5 bases from V and 1 from J, leaving 19 bases between them. The CDR3 sequence is CASSLSREGSGTDTQYF. The CDR3 nucleotides are TGCGCCAGCAGTCTGAGCAGGGAAGGAAGCGGCACAGATACGCAGTATTTT.

The chain combines TRBV29-1 with TRBJ1-1, with D unclear. Trimming cost V 4 bases and J 1 base, with 7 bases left between them. The CDR3 is made up of 12 amino acids. CDR1 is SQVTM, CDR2 ANQGSEA, per germline. The CDR3 is CSVGRQNTEAFF. In DNA form, the CDR3 reads TGCAGCGTTGGGAGACAGAACACTGAAGCTTTCTTT.

This clonotype turned up a few times. This chain connects TRBV5-1 to TRBJ2-3; 12 nucleotides match TRBD2. The CDR3 runs 17 residues. CDR1 is SGHRS, CDR2 YFSETQ, per germline. V lost 5 bases to trimming and J lost 0 bases; unmatched junction nucleotides: 7. DNA of the CDR3: TGCGCCAGCAGTCAAGAACTAGCGGGGGGAAGCACAGATACGCAGTATTTT. Its protein is CASSQELAGGSTDTQYF.

This clonotype was seen a few times. CDR3 in DNA: TGCAGTGCTCGGGACAGGCAACAGACCTACGAGCAGTACTTC. The encoded protein is CSARDRQQTYEQYF. The rearrangement joins TRBV20-1 to TRBJ2-7, with 8 positions matching TRBD1. With 5 bases clipped from V and 2 bases from J, the junction kept 8 bases outside the gene matches. The V gene's germline CDR1 is DFQATT and CDR2 SNEGSKA (reference sequence). CDR3 length equals 14 residues.

This chain joins TRBV12-3 or TRBV12-4 and TRBJ1-5, with a tentative D call TRBD1 (6 bases). Trimming shortened V by 4 bases and J by 5 bases, and 6 bases separated the two germline ends. The CDR3 consists of 12 residues. The CDR3 here is CASSSGDQPQHF. CDR3 DNA sequence: TGTGCCAGCAGTTCAGGGGATCAGCCCCAGCATTTT.